This TCR beta chain was profiled in a study of PD-1 blockade in classical Hodgkin lymphoma. In regard to this clone: The junction shows a germline mismatch at one end, possibly a read error.

The CDR3 extends over 14 amino acids. Germline CDR1 SSHAT, CDR2 FNYEAQ (reference sequence). Using immunoSEQ multiplex PCR, the repertoire was profiled, and TCRdb retains in-frame clones only, with some absent. The table records 10,000 to 15,000 clones, 84% of them present only once. Exposure to brentuximab vedotin varied, and each patient had relapsed following autologous stem cell transplantation. The source was peripheral blood mononuclear cells (PBMCs), collected at baseline. This sequence was found in a human donor with classical Hodgkin lymphoma. The chain has TRBV7-7 and TRBJ2-2, with D possibly TRBD1 on 6 matching bases. CDR3 nucleotide sequence: TGTGCTAGCAGCCAAAACAGGGTAGCCGGGGAGCTGTTTTTT. It codes for CASSQNRVAGELFF.